This T cell receptor (beta chain) appears in the sequencing data of a study of shared clonotypes between healthy human individuals. Generated by immunoSEQ multiplex PCR, the TCRdb table keeps only in-frame clones and is missing some. The profile shows fewer than 1.4 million clones, about 80% of them singletons. Germline V gene lookup returns CDR1 SQVTM and CDR2 ANQGSEA. There are 13 residues in the CDR3. The germline V and J ends were trimmed by 5 bases and 1 base, with 9 bases remaining between them. This clone was picked up a small number of times. The clonotype comes from a man aged 18 to 29 in good health. Some clones in this sample may be carry-over from other donors' samples. The rearrangement uses TRBV29-1 and TRBJ1-5, with D hard to call. The specimen was memory CD4+ T cells from PBMCs. Subset: CD45RA-negative fraction. The chain's CDR3 is CSVRENSNQPQHF. The CDR3 nucleotides are TGCAGCGTTAGGGAGAACAGCAATCAGCCCCAGCATTTT.